The T cell receptor beta chain under discussion was sequenced for a study of blood T cell repertoires in COVID-19. Study as a whole: Acute and convalescent COVID-19 samples came from the United States, Italy and Spain. PBMCs, B-cell-depleted T cells, or T cells provided the cDNA or gDNA that made up the material.

This CDR3 comprises 17 residues. Germline values: CDR1 SGDLS, CDR2 YYNGEE. V lost 4 bases to trimming and J lost 0 bases, with 19 bases between them. Only one count was recorded for this clone. In the original analysis: Nucleated cell counts were estimated from reference gene primer amplification. Some clones are missing from TCRdb's copy, which holds only in-frame ones; the method was immunoSEQ multiplex PCR. That table gives V, J and clone size, and the DNA gave D and trimming. The table lists around 140,000 clones, 84% of them singletons. This clonotype was sampled from a man in his fifties or sixties with acute or convalescent COVID-19. The chain carries TRBV9 and TRBJ1-1; D is undetermined. The sample was peripheral blood. The CDR3 coding sequence is TGTGCCAGCAGCCTCCAAATGGCGGGGAATGTGAACACTGAAGCTTTCTTT. Translated, it gives CASSLQMAGNVNTEAFF.